This TCR beta chain was profiled in a study of shared clonotypes between healthy human individuals. For the study at large: There were three CD4 naive, three CD4 memory, two CD8 naive and one CD8 memory plates per donor.

TCRdb's copy holds only in-frame clones and misses some; the assay was immunoSEQ multiplex PCR. The sample has about 2,200,000 clones; approximately 94% are singletons. In germline, CDR1 is SEHNR, CDR2 FQNEAQ (reference sequence). Trimming took off 4 bases at V and 0 bases at J, with 9 bases between the two ends. The CDR3 contains 15 residues. Positive CCR7 selection of CD45RO-negative cells yielded the naive CD8 cells, and terminally differentiated effector memory CD45RA+ cells were excluded. V is TRBV7-9 and J is TRBJ1-4; D call uncertain. The origin of this receptor is a man between 18 and 35 years old in good health. Some clones in this sample may be carry-over from other donors' samples. The sample comprised naive CD8+ T cells from PBMCs. Here the CDR3 DNA reads TGTGCCAGCAGCTCCCTCACTGCAACTAATGAAAAACTGTTTTTT. This codes for CASSSLTATNEKLFF.